This T cell receptor beta chain stems from a study of blood T cell repertoires in COVID-19. Study at large: T cells, B-cell-depleted T cells, or PBMCs supplied cDNA or gDNA.

This clone appeared a single time. Original methodology: Estimates of nucleated cell counts were drawn from the amplification of reference gene primers. The data were produced by immunoSEQ multiplex PCR, yet TCRdb's version contains in-frame clones alone and is incomplete. For V, J and clone size, that table is used; D and trimming come from the DNA. The table records 120,000 to 150,000 clones, approximately 79% of them present only once. The germline gives CDR1 MNHEY, CDR2 SVGAGI. V was cut by 3 bases and J by 8 bases, with 13 bases left in between. The CDR3 consists of 13 residues. The chain joins TRBV6-5 to TRBJ1-2; D perhaps matches TRBD1 (6 bases). Sequenced: peripheral blood. This sequence originates from a man aged 45 to 65 with active or convalescent COVID-19. This CDR3 is CASSYSTGRGYTF. In DNA, the CDR3 is TGTGCCAGCAGTTATTCGACAGGACGGGGCTACACCTTC.